Listed below are T cell receptor beta chains from one sample, sequenced in a study of blood T cell repertoires in COVID-19. Assay: immunoSEQ multiplex PCR; the TCRdb copy retains only in-frame clones and omits some. The sample includes some 150,000 clones, roughly four fifths of them seen just once. The sequenced sample was peripheral blood. The source is a woman of 80 years or more with acute or convalescent COVID-19. The conserved cysteine and the conserved F or W are not part of the CDR3 here. Fields, in order: D gene, J gene, V gene, CDR3 length, CDR3 protein. A D gene is named only where the DNA matches it firmly.

D: -; J: TRBJ2-2; V: TRBV24-1; length: 15; CDR3: ATSDLQPTAYTGELF
D: -; J: TRBJ2-3; V: TRBV21-1; length: 18; CDR3: ASSLGVGQGRPTDTDTQY
D: TRBD2; J: TRBJ2-7; V: TRBV5-1; length: 15; CDR3: ASSLAWAGGRTYEQY
D: -; J: TRBJ2-1; V: TRBV2; length: 11; CDR3: ASSADSRMEQF
D: -; J: TRBJ1-1; V: TRBV15; length: 12; CDR3: ATSRDLGGPEAF
D: TRBD2; J: TRBJ2-2; V: TRBV3-1/TRBV3-2; length: 15; CDR3: ASSQRSSGRKTGELF
D: -; J: TRBJ2-1; V: TRBV7-2; length: 16; CDR3: ASSSPFREPGSFNEQF
D: TRBD1; J: TRBJ2-1; V: TRBV7-9; length: 11; CDR3: ASSLQGANEQF
D: TRBD1; J: TRBJ1-5; V: TRBV7-9; length: 12; CDR3: ASSYGQGFQPQH
D: -; J: TRBJ1-4; V: TRBV18; length: 11; CDR3: ASSPDREGKLF
D: TRBD1; J: TRBJ1-2; V: TRBV7-2; length: 11; CDR3: ASSSTGYYGYT
D: TRBD2; J: TRBJ2-7; V: TRBV27; length: 16; CDR3: ASSSRGRVVRRGYEQY
D: TRBD1; J: TRBJ1-2; V: TRBV28; length: 16; CDR3: ASSLLPYRDRADYGYT
D: TRBD1; J: TRBJ1-5; V: TRBV3-1/TRBV3-2; length: 13; CDR3: ASSRSGTANQPQH
D: -; J: TRBJ1-2; V: TRBV3-1/TRBV3-2; length: 11; CDR3: ASSRGGAIGYT
D: TRBD2; J: TRBJ2-2; V: TRBV18; length: 15; CDR3: ASSPTLARFNPGELF
D: TRBD1; J: TRBJ1-1; V: TRBV10-3; length: 12; CDR3: AISEDQGGTEAF
D: TRBD1; J: TRBJ1-1; V: TRBV2; length: 13; CDR3: ASSLEGTGNTEAF
D: -; J: TRBJ1-1; V: TRBV11-2; length: 11; CDR3: ASSLYWNTEAF
D: TRBD1; J: TRBJ1-2; V: TRBV19; length: 14; CDR3: ASSIGGRQGRGGYT
D: TRBD2; J: TRBJ2-7; V: TRBV13; length: 16; CDR3: ASSGNKLAGGPSYEQY
D: -; J: TRBJ1-6; V: TRBV3-1/TRBV3-2; length: 14; CDR3: ASSHGDYSYNSPLH